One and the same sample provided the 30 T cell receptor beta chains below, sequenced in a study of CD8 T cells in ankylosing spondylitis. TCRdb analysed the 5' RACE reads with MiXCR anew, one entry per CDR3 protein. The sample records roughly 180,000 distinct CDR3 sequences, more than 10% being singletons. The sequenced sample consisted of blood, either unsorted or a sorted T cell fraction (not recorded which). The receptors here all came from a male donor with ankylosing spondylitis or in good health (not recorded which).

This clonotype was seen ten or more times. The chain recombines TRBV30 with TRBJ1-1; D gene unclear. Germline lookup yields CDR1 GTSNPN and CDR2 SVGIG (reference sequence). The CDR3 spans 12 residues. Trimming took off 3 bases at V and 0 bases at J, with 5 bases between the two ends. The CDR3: CAWRGMNTEAFF. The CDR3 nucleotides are TGTGCCTGGAGGGGGATGAACACTGAAGCTTTCTTT.

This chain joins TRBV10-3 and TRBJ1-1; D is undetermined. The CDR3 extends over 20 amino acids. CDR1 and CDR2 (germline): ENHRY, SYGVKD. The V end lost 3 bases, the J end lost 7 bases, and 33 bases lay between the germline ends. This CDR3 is CAISDYTQRPLFPPYGEAFF. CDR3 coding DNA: TGTGCCATCAGTGATTATACTCAGAGGCCCCTCTTCCCCCCCTACGGTGAAGCTTTCTTT.

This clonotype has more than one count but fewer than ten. In DNA, the CDR3 is TGTGCCAGCAGCTCCCACGGGGGGCCCTCCAAGCAGTACTTC. Amino acid sequence: CASSSHGGPSKQYF. The chain carries TRBV7-2 and TRBJ2-7, with D perhaps matching TRBD2 (7 bases). Trimming cost V 4 bases and J 8 bases, with 18 bases left between them. This CDR3 spans 14 amino acids. The germline V gene has CDR1 SGHTA and CDR2 FQGNSA.

CDR3 sequence reads: CAWSVVGEVWAYEQYF. CDR3 sequence (DNA): TGTGCCTGGAGTGTAGTGGGGGAAGTTTGGGCCTACGAGCAGTACTTC. J is TRBJ2-7 and V is TRBV30, with D perhaps assigned TRBD1 or TRBD2 (5 bases each). This CDR3 has 16 amino acids. From germline, CDR1 is GTSNPN and CDR2 SVGIG (reference sequence). V was clipped by 0 bases and J by 2 bases, with 17 bases between them.

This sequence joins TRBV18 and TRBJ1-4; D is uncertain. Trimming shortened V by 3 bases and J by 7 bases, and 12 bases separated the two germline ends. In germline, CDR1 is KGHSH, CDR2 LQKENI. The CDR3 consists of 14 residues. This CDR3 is CASSPVPRSEKLFF. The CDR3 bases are TGTGCCAGCTCACCCGTCCCCCGGAGTGAAAAACTGTTTTTT.

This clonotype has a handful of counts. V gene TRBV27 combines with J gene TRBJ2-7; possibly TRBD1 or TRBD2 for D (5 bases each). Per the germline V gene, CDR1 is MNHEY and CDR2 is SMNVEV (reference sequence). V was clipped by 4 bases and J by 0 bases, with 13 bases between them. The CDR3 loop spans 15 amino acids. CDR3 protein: CASSSKDGASYEQYF. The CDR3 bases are TGTGCCAGCAGTTCCAAGGACGGGGCCTCCTACGAGCAGTACTTC.

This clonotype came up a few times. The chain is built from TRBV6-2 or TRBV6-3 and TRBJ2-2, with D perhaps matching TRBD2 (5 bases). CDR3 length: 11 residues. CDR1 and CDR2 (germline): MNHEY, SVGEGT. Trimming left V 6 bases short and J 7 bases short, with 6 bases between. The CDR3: CASRTSGELFF. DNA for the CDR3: TGTGCCAGCAGAACTAGCGGGGAGCTGTTTTTT.

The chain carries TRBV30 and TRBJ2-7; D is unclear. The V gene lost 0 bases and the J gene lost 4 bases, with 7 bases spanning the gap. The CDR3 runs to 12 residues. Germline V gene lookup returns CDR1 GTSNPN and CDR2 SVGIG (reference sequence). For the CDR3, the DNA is TGTGCCTGGAGTGTAGGCCTTTACGAGCAGTACTTC. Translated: CAWSVGLYEQYF.

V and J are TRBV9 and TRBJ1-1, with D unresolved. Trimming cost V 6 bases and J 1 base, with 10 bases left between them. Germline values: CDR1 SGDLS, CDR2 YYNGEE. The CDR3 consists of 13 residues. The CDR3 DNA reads TGTGCCAGCACTTCCTATCCGAACACTGAAGCTTTCTTT. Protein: CASTSYPNTEAFF. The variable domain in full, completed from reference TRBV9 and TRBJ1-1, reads DSGVTQTPKHLITATGQRVTLRCSPRSGDLSVYWYQQSLDQGLQFLIQYYNGEERAKGNILERFSAQQFPDLHSELNLSSLELGDSALYFCASTSYPNTEAFFGQGTRLTVV.

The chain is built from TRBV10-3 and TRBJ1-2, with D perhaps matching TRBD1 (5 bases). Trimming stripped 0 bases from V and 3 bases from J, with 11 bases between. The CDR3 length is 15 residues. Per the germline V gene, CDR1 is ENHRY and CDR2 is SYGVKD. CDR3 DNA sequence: TGTGCCATCAGTGAGTCGACGGGGGGTTACTATGGCTACACCTTC. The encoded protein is CAISESTGGYYGYTF.

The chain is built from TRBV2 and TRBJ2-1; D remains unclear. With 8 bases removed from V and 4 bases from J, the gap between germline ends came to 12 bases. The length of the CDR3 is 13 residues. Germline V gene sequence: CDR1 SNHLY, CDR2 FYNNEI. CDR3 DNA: TGTGCCAGCGCCCCGAACCTTTACAATGAGCAGTTCTTC. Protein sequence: CASAPNLYNEQFF.

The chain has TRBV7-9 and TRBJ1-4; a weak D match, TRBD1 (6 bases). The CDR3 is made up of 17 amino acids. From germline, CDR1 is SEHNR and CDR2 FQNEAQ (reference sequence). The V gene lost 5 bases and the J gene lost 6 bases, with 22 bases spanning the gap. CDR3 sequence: CASSPYPSRGEDEKLFF. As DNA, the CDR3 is TGTGCCAGCAGCCCCTACCCCTCCAGGGGTGAGGATGAAAAACTGTTTTTT.

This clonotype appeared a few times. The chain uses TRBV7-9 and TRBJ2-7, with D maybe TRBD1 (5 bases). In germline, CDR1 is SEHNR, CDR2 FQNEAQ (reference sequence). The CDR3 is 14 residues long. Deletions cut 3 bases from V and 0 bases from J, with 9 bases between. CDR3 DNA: TGTGCCAGCAGCTTTCCAGGGCCCTCCTACGAGCAGTACTTC. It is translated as CASSFPGPSYEQYF.

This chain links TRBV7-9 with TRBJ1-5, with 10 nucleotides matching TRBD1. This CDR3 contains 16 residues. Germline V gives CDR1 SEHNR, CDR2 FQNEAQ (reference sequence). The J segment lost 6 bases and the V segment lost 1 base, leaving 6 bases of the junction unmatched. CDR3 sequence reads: CASSLEGQGITQPQHF. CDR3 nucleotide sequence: TGTGCCAGCAGCTTAGAGGGACAGGGGATCACTCAGCCCCAGCATTTT.

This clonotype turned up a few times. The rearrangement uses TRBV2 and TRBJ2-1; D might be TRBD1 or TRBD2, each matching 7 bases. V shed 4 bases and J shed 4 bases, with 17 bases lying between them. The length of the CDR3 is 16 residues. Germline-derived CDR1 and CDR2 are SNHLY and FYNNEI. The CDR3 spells CASSGLGGGSYNEQFF. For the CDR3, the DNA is TGTGCCAGCAGTGGGTTGGGAGGGGGCAGTTACAATGAGCAGTTCTTC.

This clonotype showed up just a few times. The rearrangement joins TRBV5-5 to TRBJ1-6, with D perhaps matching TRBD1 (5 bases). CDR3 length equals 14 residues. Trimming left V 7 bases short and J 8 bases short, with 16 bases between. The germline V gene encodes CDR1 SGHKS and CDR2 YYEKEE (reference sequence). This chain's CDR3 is CASSLAGYDSPLHF. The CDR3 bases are TGTGCCAGCTCGCTCGCAGGGTATGATTCACCCCTCCACTTT.

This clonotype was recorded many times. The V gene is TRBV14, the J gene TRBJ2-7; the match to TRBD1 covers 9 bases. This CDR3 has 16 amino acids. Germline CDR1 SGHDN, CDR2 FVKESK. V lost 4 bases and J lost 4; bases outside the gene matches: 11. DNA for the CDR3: TGTGCCAGCAGCCCAAGGACAGGGGAAAGCTTGTACGAGCAGTACTTC. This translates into CASSPRTGESLYEQYF.

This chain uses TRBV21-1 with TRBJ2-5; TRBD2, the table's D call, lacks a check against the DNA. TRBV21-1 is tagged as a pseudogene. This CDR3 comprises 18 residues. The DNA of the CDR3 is TGTGCCAGCAGCAAAGCGCTTGGGGAGGACCAGGGACAAGAGACCCAGTACTTC. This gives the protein CASSKALGEDQGQETQYF.

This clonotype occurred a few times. CDR3 coding DNA: TGTGCCAGCAGCCAAGAACTACCACGATACCAAGAGACCCAGTACTTC. It codes for CASSQELPRYQETQYF. The rearrangement joins TRBV4-2 to TRBJ2-5, with D hard to call. Trimming cost V 0 bases and J 0 bases, with 11 bases left between them. CDR3 length: 16 amino acids. Germline CDR1 and CDR2: LGHNA and YNFKEQ.

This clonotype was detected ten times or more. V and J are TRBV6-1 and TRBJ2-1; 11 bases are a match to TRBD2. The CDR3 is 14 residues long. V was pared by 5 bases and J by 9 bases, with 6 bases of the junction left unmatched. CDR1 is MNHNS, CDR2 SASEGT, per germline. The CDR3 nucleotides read TGTGCCAGCAGTCTCGGACTAGCGGGCAGTGAGCAGTTCTTC. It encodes CASSLGLAGSEQFF.

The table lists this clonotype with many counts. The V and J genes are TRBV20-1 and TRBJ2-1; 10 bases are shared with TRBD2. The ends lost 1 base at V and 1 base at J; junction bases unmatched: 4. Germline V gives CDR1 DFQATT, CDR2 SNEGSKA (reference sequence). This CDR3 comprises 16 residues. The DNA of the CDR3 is TGCAGTGCTAGAGGGGCTAGCGGGGGATCCTACAATGAGCAGTTCTTC. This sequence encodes CSARGASGGSYNEQFF.

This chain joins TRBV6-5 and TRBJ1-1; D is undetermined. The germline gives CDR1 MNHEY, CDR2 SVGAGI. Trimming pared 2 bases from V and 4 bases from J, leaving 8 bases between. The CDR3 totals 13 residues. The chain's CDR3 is CASSYTRLTEAFF. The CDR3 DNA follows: TGTGCCAGCAGTTACACCCGTCTCACTGAAGCTTTCTTT.

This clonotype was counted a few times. CDR3 in DNA: TGTGCCAGCAGTGTTGGGACAGGGGGAAAGAATGAGCAGTTCTTC. Its translation: CASSVGTGGKNEQFF. The genes are TRBV27 and TRBJ2-1, with 11 bases lining up with TRBD1. The germline CDR1 and CDR2 sequences are MNHEY and SMNVEV (reference sequence). The J segment lost 7 bases and the V segment lost 5 bases, leaving 7 bases of the junction unmatched. This CDR3 is 15 amino acids long.

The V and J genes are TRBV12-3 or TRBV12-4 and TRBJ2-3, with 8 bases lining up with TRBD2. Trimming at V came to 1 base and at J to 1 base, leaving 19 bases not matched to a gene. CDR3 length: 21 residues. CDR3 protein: CASSLGGRGLAGRRGTDTQYF. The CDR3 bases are TGTGCCAGCAGTTTAGGGGGGAGAGGGCTAGCGGGCCGACGGGGCACAGATACGCAGTATTTT.

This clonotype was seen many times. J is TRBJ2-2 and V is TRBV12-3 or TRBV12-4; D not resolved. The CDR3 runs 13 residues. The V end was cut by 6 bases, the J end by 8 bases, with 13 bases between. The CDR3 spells CASSPVLGGELFF. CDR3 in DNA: TGTGCCAGCAGCCCAGTCTTGGGGGGGGAGCTGTTTTTT.

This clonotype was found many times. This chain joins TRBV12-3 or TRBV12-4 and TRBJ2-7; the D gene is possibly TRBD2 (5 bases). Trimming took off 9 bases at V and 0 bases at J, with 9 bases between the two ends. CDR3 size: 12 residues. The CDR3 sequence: CASRGPSYEQYF. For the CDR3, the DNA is TGTGCCAGTCGCGGGCCCTCCTACGAGCAGTACTTC.

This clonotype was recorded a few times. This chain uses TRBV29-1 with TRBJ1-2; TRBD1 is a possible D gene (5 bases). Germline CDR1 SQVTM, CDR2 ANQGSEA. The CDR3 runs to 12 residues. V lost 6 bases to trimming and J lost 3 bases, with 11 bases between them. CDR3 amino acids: CSVGGADYGYTF. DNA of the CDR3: TGCAGCGTCGGGGGAGCGGACTATGGCTACACCTTC. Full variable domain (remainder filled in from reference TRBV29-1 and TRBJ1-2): SAVISQKPSRDICQRGTSLTIQCQVDSQVTMMFWYRQQPGQSLTLIATANQGSEATYESGFVIDKFPISRPNLTFSTLTVSNMSPEDSSIYLCSVGGADYGYTFGSGTRLTVV.

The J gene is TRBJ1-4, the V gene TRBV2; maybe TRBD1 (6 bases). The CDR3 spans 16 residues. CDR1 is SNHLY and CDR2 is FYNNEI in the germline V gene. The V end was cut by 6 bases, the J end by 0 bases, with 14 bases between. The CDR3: CASRAGPGATNEKLFF. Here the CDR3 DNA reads TGTGCCAGCAGGGCGGGACCAGGGGCAACTAATGAAAAACTGTTTTTT.

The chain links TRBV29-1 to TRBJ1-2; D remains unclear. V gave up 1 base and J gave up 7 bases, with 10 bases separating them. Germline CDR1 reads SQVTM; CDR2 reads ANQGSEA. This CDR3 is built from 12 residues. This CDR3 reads CSVEVRAGGYTF. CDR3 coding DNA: TGCAGCGTTGAAGTAAGGGCGGGTGGCTACACCTTC.

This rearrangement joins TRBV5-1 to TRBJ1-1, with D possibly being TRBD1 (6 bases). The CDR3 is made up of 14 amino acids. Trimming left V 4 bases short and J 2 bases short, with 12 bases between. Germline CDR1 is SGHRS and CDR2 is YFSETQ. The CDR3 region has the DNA TGCGCCAGCAGCACCCGGGGGGCTAACACTGAAGCTTTCTTT. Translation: CASSTRGANTEAFF.